Presented here are 22 T cell receptor beta chains from one specimen sequenced in a study of blood T cell repertoires in COVID-19. Method: immunoSEQ multiplex PCR; TCRdb's copy keeps in-frame clones and lacks some. The table shows under 300,000 clones, with about four fifths occurring only once. The specimen sequenced was peripheral blood. The receptors were sampled from a woman aged 45 to 65 who had recovered from COVID-19.

CDR3 loop: CASTRDRGNTEAFF. The CDR3 DNA is TGTGCCAGCACCAGAGACAGGGGCAACACTGAAGCTTTCTTT. V gene TRBV7-9 combines with J gene TRBJ1-1; TRBD1 matches at 8 bases. This CDR3 region has 14 residues. The germline CDR1 and CDR2 sequences are SEHNR and FQNEAQ (reference sequence). V gave up 7 bases and J gave up 2 bases; unmatched junction bases: 6. Drawing the rest from reference TRBV7-9 and TRBJ1-1, the complete variable domain is DTGVSQNPRHKITKRGQNVTFRCDPISEHNRLYWYRQTLGQGPEFLTYFQNEAQLEKSRLLSDRFSAERPKGSFSTLEIQRTEQGDSAMYLCASTRDRGNTEAFFGQGTRLTVV.

The J gene is TRBJ2-3, the V gene TRBV9; TRBD1 matches at 7 bases. The CDR3 is 14 residues long. CDR1 and CDR2 (germline): SGDLS, YYNGEE. V dropped 4 bases and J dropped 1; count of bases not matched to a gene: 3. The chain's CDR3 is CASSKGTGTDTQYF. CDR3 DNA sequence: TGTGCCAGCAGCAAGGGGACAGGCACAGATACGCAGTATTTT.

The rearrangement uses TRBV6-5 and TRBJ2-4; D is possibly TRBD1 (6 bases). This CDR3 has 14 amino acids. CDR1 and CDR2 (germline): MNHEY, SVGAGI. Deletions cut 7 bases from V and 7 bases from J, with 17 bases between. CDR3 sequence reads: CASTQRTAWNIQYF. CDR3 bases: TGTGCCAGCACCCAACGGACAGCTTGGAACATTCAGTACTTC.

This chain joins TRBV18 and TRBJ2-4; D gene uncertain. Germline-derived CDR1 and CDR2 are KGHSH and LQKENI. Between the trimmed V and J ends, which lost 2 bases and 12 bases, there was a span of 17 bases. The CDR3 is made up of 14 amino acids. The CDR3 is CASSPGANRPDQYF. The CDR3 DNA follows: TGTGCCAGCTCACCAGGAGCGAACCGACCCGATCAGTACTTC.

The V gene is TRBV13, the J gene TRBJ1-2; 8 bases are shared with TRBD1. Per the germline V gene, CDR1 is PRHDT and CDR2 is FYEKMQ (reference sequence). With V trimmed by 2 bases and J by 4 bases, 6 bases remained unmatched. The CDR3 spans 15 residues. Here the CDR3 reads CASSLKDREVYGYTF. For the CDR3, the DNA is TGTGCCAGCAGCTTAAAGGACAGGGAGGTCTATGGCTACACCTTC.

V gene TRBV27 combines with J gene TRBJ1-5; D possibly corresponds to TRBD1 (6 bases). The CDR3 extends over 15 amino acids. Trimming cost V 6 bases and J 0 bases, with 12 bases left between them. The germline gives CDR1 MNHEY, CDR2 SMNVEV (reference sequence). This chain's CDR3 is CASSGGQNSNQPQHF. CDR3 coding DNA: TGTGCCAGCAGCGGGGGGCAGAATAGCAATCAGCCCCAGCATTTT.

CDR3 amino acids: CASSSQAGRVYGNIQYF. In DNA, the CDR3 is TGTGCCAGCAGCTCCCAGGCTGGCAGAGTATATGGAAACATTCAGTACTTC. The chain is built from TRBV5-6 and TRBJ2-4; D not resolved. Germline CDR1 reads SGHDT; CDR2 reads YYEEEE. Trimming removed 3 bases from V and 6 bases from J, with 22 bases in between. The CDR3 contains 17 residues.

The genes are TRBV28 and TRBJ1-1, with 7 bases aligning to TRBD1. J was trimmed by 5 bases and V by 7 bases; bases with no gene match: 4. This CDR3 contains 12 residues. CDR1 MDHEN and CDR2 SYDVKM come from the germline V gene. Written as DNA, the CDR3 is TGTGCCAGCAAGGCAGGGGGAACTGAAGCTTTCTTT. Its protein is CASKAGGTEAFF. Drawing the rest from reference TRBV28 and TRBJ1-1, the complete variable domain is DVKVTQSSRYLVKRTGEKVFLECVQDMDHENMFWYRQDPGLGLRLIYFSYDVKMKEKGDIPEGYSVSREKKERFSLILESASTNQTSMYLCASKAGGTEAFFGQGTRLTVV.

This chain uses TRBV3-1 (or the pseudogene TRBV3-2) with TRBJ2-7; 7 bases line up with TRBD1. Germline CDR1 LGHDT, CDR2 YNNKEL (reference sequence). Germline trimming cut 2 bases from V and 4 bases from J; bases unmatched to any gene: 2. This CDR3 comprises 13 residues. The CDR3 loop reads CASSQNRGYEQYF. The CDR3, as DNA: TGTGCCAGCAGCCAAAACAGGGGTTACGAGCAGTACTTC.

The genes are TRBV28 and TRBJ1-1; 8 nucleotides agree with TRBD1. This CDR3 has 16 residues. CDR1 MDHEN and CDR2 SYDVKM come from the germline V gene. The ends lost 5 bases at V and 6 bases at J; junction bases unmatched: 14. The CDR3 sequence: CASSGQGRVFSPEAFF. The CDR3 bases are TGTGCCAGCAGTGGACAGGGCCGAGTATTTTCCCCTGAAGCTTTCTTT.

The chain recombines TRBV6-4 with TRBJ2-5, with a weak D call TRBD2 (6 bases). The CDR3 runs to 19 residues. Trimming removed 6 bases from V and 2 bases from J, with 28 bases in between. Germline CDR1 MRHNA, CDR2 SNTAGT. The CDR3 sequence: CASRDLSGGRIALQETQYF. CDR3 nucleotides: TGTGCCAGCAGGGATCTTAGTGGGGGGAGGATCGCGTTACAAGAGACCCAGTACTTC.

The rearrangement joins TRBV24-1 to TRBJ2-3, with D maybe TRBD1 (6 bases). From germline, CDR1 is KGHDR and CDR2 SFDVKD. V was trimmed by 2 bases and J by 1 base, leaving 15 bases between them. The CDR3 is 17 amino acids. CDR3 protein: CATSDYQGTWGTDTQYF. The CDR3, as DNA: TGTGCCACCAGTGATTACCAGGGGACGTGGGGCACAGATACGCAGTATTTT.

The chain carries TRBV7-2 and TRBJ2-4; possible D gene TRBD1, 5 bases. The V gene lost 5 bases and the J gene lost 2 bases, with 13 bases spanning the gap. The CDR3 covers 15 residues. Germline V lookup: CDR1 SGHTA, CDR2 FQGNSA. CDR3 sequence: CASSPAQGSKNIQYF. The CDR3 DNA reads TGTGCCAGCAGCCCAGCCCAGGGTTCCAAAAACATTCAGTACTTC.

This clone appeared a single time. The chain has TRBV6-5 and TRBJ1-2; D is perhaps TRBD1 (6 bases). The V end lost 6 bases, the J end lost 2 bases, and 16 bases lay between the germline ends. The CDR3 spans 15 residues. CDR1 MNHEY and CDR2 SVGAGI come from the germline V gene. The CDR3 loop is CASRQGRSPNYGYTF. CDR3 DNA: TGTGCCAGCAGACAGGGCCGCTCTCCCAACTATGGCTACACCTTC.

The chain recombines TRBV14 with TRBJ2-5, with D tentatively TRBD2 (5 bases). V lost 5 bases and J 5 bases, leaving 12 bases between the germline ends. The CDR3 length is 13 residues. CDR1 and CDR2 (germline): SGHDN, FVKESK. CDR3 DNA: TGTGCCAGCAGCTCTCTAGCATCGGAGACCCAGTACTTC. Protein sequence: CASSSLASETQYF. The complete variable domain, with remaining parts taken from reference TRBV14 and TRBJ2-5, reads EAGVTQFPSHSVIEKGQTVTLRCDPISGHDNLYWYRRVMGKEIKFLLHFVKESKQDESGMPNNRFLAERTGGTYSTLKVQPAELEDSGVYFCASSSLASETQYFGPGTRLLVL.

Ten or more counts support this clone. This chain uses TRBV9 with TRBJ2-2; D is perhaps TRBD2 (6 bases). From germline, CDR1 is SGDLS and CDR2 YYNGEE. This CDR3 is 16 amino acids long. Trimming removed 0 bases from V and 1 base from J, with 10 bases in between. CDR3 in DNA: TGTGCCAGCAGCGTAGCCCTTAGCGGGAACACCGGGGAGCTGTTTTTT. Protein product: CASSVALSGNTGELFF.

The chain recombines TRBV6-2 or TRBV6-3 with TRBJ2-1; 9 bases match TRBD1. Germline V gene data show CDR1 as MNHEY and CDR2 as SVGEGT. The length of the CDR3 is 19 residues. V lost 5 bases to trimming and J lost 7 bases; unmatched junction nucleotides: 21. CDR3 sequence reads: CASSGTGWRSGNQLNEQFF. The CDR3, as DNA: TGTGCCAGCAGTGGGACAGGGTGGCGCAGCGGGAACCAACTGAATGAGCAGTTCTTC.

Regarding this clone: Other DNA sequences within the sample encode an identical CDR3. V is TRBV28 and J is TRBJ1-5; D is undetermined. The CDR3 has 13 residues. The germline V and J ends were trimmed by 4 bases and 0 bases, with 4 bases remaining between them. CDR1 and CDR2 from the germline V gene are MDHEN and SYDVKM. The CDR3: CASSSGSNQPQHF. The CDR3 nucleotides are TGTGCCAGCAGTTCAGGTAGCAATCAGCCCCAGCATTTT.

V and J are TRBV28 and TRBJ1-6; 10 bases map to TRBD1. The J segment lost 10 bases and the V segment lost 5 bases, leaving 5 bases of the junction unmatched. Per germline, CDR1 MDHEN and CDR2 SYDVKM. This CDR3 is built from 14 residues. CDR3 bases: TGTGCCAGCAGTGGACAGGGGGGATTCTCACCCCTCCACTTT. Amino acid sequence: CASSGQGGFSPLHF.

The chain carries TRBV10-3 and TRBJ2-7; D is possibly TRBD1 (5 bases). The CDR3 has 12 residues. The V end was cut by 3 bases, the J end by 3 bases, with 6 bases between. Germline V gene lookup returns CDR1 ENHRY and CDR2 SYGVKD. The CDR3 reads CAISEQDYEQYF. The CDR3 DNA sequence: TGTGCCATCAGTGAACAGGACTACGAGCAGTACTTC.

This chain joins TRBV19 and TRBJ1-5, with 9 bases fitting TRBD1. Looked up from germline, CDR1 is LNHDA and CDR2 is SQIVND (reference sequence). Trimming removed 7 bases from V and 7 bases from J; junction bases left unmatched: 5. The CDR3 has 13 residues. DNA of the CDR3: TGTGCCAGTACCTCACAGGGGGCGCAGCCCCAGCATTTT. This encodes CASTSQGAQPQHF.

The chain couples TRBV6-5 to TRBJ2-7, with TRBD1 matching 8 bases. Germline V gene lookup returns CDR1 MNHEY and CDR2 SVGAGI. The CDR3 has 14 amino acids. After removal of 6 bases from V and 1 base from J, the junction contained 5 bases not matched to a gene. The CDR3 spells CASRIDRGSYEQYF. Here the CDR3 DNA reads TGTGCCAGCAGAATCGACAGGGGATCCTACGAGCAGTACTTC.